This TCR beta chain appears in the sequencing data of a study of T cells after yellow fever vaccination. TCRdb called the 5' RACE reads again in MiXCR, with one record for every CDR3 protein. The repertoire holds hundreds of thousands of distinct CDR3 sequences, with around 4% as singletons. This clonotype was recorded many times. The CDR3 sequence is 14 residues long. Germline loops: CDR1 MNHEY, CDR2 SMNVEV (reference sequence). Trimming shortened V by 5 bases and J by 4 bases, and 12 bases separated the two germline ends. The receptor was derived from a man between 18 and 35 years old who received the YFV17D yellow fever vaccine. Sample: PBMCs, taken on the day of the yellow fever booster vaccination. The chain combines TRBV27 with TRBJ2-1, with D perhaps TRBD2 (6 bases). The CDR3 sequence: CASSRELIYNEQFF. CDR3 sequence (DNA): TGTGCCAGCAGTCGGGAGTTAATTTACAATGAGCAGTTCTTC.